Each of the 2 T cell receptor beta chains below was sequenced from the same sample in a study of OX40 agonist ivuxolimab in advanced cancers. Produced via immunoSEQ multiplex PCR; TCRdb's table is partial and in-frame only. The data contain about 80,000 clones, 90% of them singletons. Specimen: CD4+ or CD8+ T cells sorted from blood, collected in a trial of the OX40 agonist ivuxolimab. These receptors were obtained from an adult with an advanced solid tumor such as melanoma, head and neck, liver or kidney cancer.

This clone occurred once. J is TRBJ2-7 and V is TRBV6-5, with 9 bases aligning to TRBD2. The CDR3 has 14 amino acids. The V gene's germline CDR1 is MNHEY and CDR2 SVGAGI. V lost 8 bases and J lost 1; bases outside the gene matches: 6. CDR3 sequence (DNA): TGTGCCAGCGCAGCTAGCGGGAATTCCTACGAGCAGTACTTC. It translates to CASAASGNSYEQYF.

The genes are TRBV5-1 and TRBJ1-1, with 7 positions matching TRBD1. Germline-derived CDR1 and CDR2 are SGHRS and YFSETQ. There are 14 residues in the CDR3. The V and J ends lost 0 bases and 6 bases, in that order; junction bases with no gene match: 5. CDR3 nucleotide sequence: TGCGCCAGCAGCTTGGGACAGGGATATCCTGAAGCTTTCTTT. This sequence encodes CASSLGQGYPEAFF.